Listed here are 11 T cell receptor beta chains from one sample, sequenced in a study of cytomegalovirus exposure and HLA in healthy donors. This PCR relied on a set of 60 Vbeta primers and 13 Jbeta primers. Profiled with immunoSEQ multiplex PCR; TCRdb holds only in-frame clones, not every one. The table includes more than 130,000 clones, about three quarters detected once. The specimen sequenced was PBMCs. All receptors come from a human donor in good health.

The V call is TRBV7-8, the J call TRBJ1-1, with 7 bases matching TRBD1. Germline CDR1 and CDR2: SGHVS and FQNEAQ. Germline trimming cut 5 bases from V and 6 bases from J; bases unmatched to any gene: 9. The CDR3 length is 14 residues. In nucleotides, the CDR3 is TGTGCCAGCAGCCCCCTTCGGGACAGCTCTGAAGCTTTCTTT. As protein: CASSPLRDSSEAFF. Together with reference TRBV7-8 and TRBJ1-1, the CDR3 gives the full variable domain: GAGVSQSPRYKVAKRGQDVALRCDPISGHVSLFWYQQALGQGPEFLTYFQNEAQLDKSGLPSDRFFAERPEGSVSTLKIQRTQQEDSAVYLCASSPLRDSSEAFFGQGTRLTVV.

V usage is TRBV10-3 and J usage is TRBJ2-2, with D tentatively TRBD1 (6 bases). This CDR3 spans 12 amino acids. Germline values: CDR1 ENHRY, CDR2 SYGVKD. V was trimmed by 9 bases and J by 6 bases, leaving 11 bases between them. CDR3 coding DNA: TGTGCCATAAGACAGGTTTCCGGGGAGCTGTTTTTT. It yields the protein CAIRQVSGELFF.

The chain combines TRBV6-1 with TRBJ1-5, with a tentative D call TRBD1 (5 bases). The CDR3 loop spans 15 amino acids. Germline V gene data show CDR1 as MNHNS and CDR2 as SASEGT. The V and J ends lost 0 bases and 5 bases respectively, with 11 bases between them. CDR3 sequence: CASSEALWGDQPQHF. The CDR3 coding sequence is TGTGCCAGCAGTGAAGCGCTTTGGGGGGATCAGCCCCAGCATTTT.

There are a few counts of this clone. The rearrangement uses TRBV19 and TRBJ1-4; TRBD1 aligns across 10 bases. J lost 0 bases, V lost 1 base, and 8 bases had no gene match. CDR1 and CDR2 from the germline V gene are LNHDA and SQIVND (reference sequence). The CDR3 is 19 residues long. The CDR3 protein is CASSIVRDRGHSTNEKLFF. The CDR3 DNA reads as TGTGCCAGTAGTATAGTTCGGGACAGGGGCCATTCAACTAATGAAAAACTGTTTTTT.

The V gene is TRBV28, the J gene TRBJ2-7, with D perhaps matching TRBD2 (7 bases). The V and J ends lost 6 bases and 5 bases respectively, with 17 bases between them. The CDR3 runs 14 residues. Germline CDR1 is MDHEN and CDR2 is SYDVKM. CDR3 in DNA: TGTGCCAGCAGCCCGGTGGGGGGGCAGGACGAGCAGTACTTC. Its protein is CASSPVGGQDEQYF.

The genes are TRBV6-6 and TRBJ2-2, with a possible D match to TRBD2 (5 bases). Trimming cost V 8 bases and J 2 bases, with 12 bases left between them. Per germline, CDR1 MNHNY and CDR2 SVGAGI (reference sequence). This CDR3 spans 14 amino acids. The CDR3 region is CASRLTGNTGELFF. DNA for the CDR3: TGTGCCAGCCGCCTTACGGGAAACACCGGGGAGCTGTTTTTT.

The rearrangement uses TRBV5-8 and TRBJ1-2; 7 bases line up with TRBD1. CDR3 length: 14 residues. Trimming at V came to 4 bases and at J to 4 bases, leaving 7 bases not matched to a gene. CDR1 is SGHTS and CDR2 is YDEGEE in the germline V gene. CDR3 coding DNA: TGTGCCAGCAGCCGTGGACAGGAGGGCTATGGCTACACCTTC. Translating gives CASSRGQEGYGYTF.

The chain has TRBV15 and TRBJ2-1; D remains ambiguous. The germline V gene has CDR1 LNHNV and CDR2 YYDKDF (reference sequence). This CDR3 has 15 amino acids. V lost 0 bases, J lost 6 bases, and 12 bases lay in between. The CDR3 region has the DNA TGTGCCACCAGCAGAGATCCCATTAGTGGCAATGAGCAGTTCTTC. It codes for CATSRDPISGNEQFF. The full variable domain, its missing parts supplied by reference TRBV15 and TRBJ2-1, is DAMVIQNPRYQVTQFGKPVTLSCSQTLNHNVMYWYQQKSSQAPKLLFHYYDKDFNNEADTPDNFQSRRPNTSFCFLDIRSPGLGDTAMYLCATSRDPISGNEQFFGPGTRLTVL.

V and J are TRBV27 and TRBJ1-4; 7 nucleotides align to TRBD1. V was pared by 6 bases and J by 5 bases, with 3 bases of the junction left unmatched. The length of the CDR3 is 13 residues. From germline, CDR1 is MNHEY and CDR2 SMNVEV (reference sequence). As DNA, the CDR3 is TGTGCCAGCAGACGACAGGGAAATGAAAAACTGTTTTTT. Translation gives CASRRQGNEKLFF.

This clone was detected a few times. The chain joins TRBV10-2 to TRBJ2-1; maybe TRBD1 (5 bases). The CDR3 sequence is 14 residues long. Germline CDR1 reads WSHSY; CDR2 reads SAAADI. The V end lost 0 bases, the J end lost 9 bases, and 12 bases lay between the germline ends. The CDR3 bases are TGCGCCAGCAGTGAGTCTGGGGCTAGAGGTGAGCAGTTCTTC. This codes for CASSESGARGEQFF.

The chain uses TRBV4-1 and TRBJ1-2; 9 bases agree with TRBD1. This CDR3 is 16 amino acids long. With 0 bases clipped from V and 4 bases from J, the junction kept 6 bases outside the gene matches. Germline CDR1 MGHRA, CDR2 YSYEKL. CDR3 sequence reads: CASSQEFTGGSYGYTF. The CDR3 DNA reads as TGCGCCAGCAGCCAAGAGTTTACAGGGGGCAGCTATGGCTACACCTTC.